A single sample is the source of the 22 T cell receptor beta chains below, sequenced in a study of cytomegalovirus exposure and HLA in healthy donors. In the PCR, 60 Vbeta and 13 Jbeta primers were used. The table came from immunoSEQ multiplex PCR; TCRdb's copy has only in-frame clones and leaves some out. The data contain roughly 150,000 clones, 75% of them singletons. The source material was PBMCs. The receptors derive from a man aged 18 to 29 in good health and CMV-seropositive.

J is TRBJ1-2 and V is TRBV28; tentative D call: TRBD1 (6 bases). The CDR3 loop spans 15 amino acids. V lost 8 bases and J 8 bases, leaving 24 bases between the germline ends. CDR1 and CDR2 (germline): MDHEN, SYDVKM. The CDR3 region has the DNA TGTGCCAGCCAGTGGGGATCAACAGGGTTTGCGGGCTACACCTTC. Translated: CASQWGSTGFAGYTF.

The rearrangement links TRBV5-1 to TRBJ2-7, with TRBD1 identical over 8 bases. This CDR3 spans 14 amino acids. The germline V gene has CDR1 SGHRS and CDR2 YFSETQ. J gave up 1 base and V 4 bases, and 4 bases lay outside the gene matches. The CDR3 is CASSVRDRSYEQYF. CDR3 DNA: TGCGCCAGCAGCGTGCGGGACAGGTCCTACGAGCAGTACTTC.

The chain has TRBV28 and TRBJ2-7, with TRBD1 matching 7 bases. Germline CDR1 and CDR2: MDHEN and SYDVKM. The CDR3 contains 14 residues. V dropped 5 bases and J dropped 7; count of bases not matched to a gene: 11. CDR3 residues: CASSEQGVLLEQYF. The DNA for the CDR3 is TGTGCCAGCAGTGAGCAGGGGGTGCTATTGGAGCAGTACTTC.

The DNA of the CDR3 is TGTGCCAGCAGTTCCGCCCGCTGGGAGGAGACCCAGTACTTC. This sequence encodes CASSSARWEETQYF. This chain connects TRBV27 to TRBJ2-5; D is perhaps TRBD2 (5 bases). Germline loops: CDR1 MNHEY, CDR2 SMNVEV (reference sequence). The CDR3 consists of 14 residues. Trimming stripped 4 bases from V and 5 bases from J, with 14 bases between.

The chain joins TRBV29-1 to TRBJ2-7; a possible D gene is TRBD1 (8 bases). Germline V gene lookup returns CDR1 SQVTM and CDR2 ANQGSEA. V was cut by 7 bases and J by 5 bases, with 15 bases left in between. The CDR3 has 12 residues. In DNA, the CDR3 is TGCAGCGCACGTACAGGGGGGGACGAGCAGTACTTC. It yields the protein CSARTGGDEQYF.

V is TRBV4-2 and J is TRBJ2-1; 10 bases are a match to TRBD2. From germline, CDR1 is LGHNA and CDR2 YNFKEQ. This CDR3 spans 15 amino acids. V shed 2 bases, J shed 7 bases, and the junction held 5 bases outside the gene matches. In DNA, the CDR3 is TGTGCCAGCAGCCAATCTAGCGGGAGTGGAAATGAGCAGTTCTTC. As protein: CASSQSSGSGNEQFF.

This clone was detected only a few times. The rearrangement joins TRBV4-1 to TRBJ1-5, with D hard to call. The CDR3 extends over 15 amino acids. The V end lost 0 bases, the J end lost 1 base, and 7 bases lay between the germline ends. The V gene's germline CDR1 is MGHRA and CDR2 YSYEKL. The chain's CDR3 is CASSQEWQSNQPQHF. DNA for the CDR3: TGCGCCAGCAGCCAAGAGTGGCAAAGCAATCAGCCCCAGCATTTT.

V is TRBV30 and J is TRBJ1-3; 7 nucleotides agree with TRBD1. CDR3 length: 15 residues. V was pared by 7 bases and J by 8 bases, with 17 bases of the junction left unmatched. Germline lookup yields CDR1 GTSNPN and CDR2 SVGIG (reference sequence). CDR3 region: CASSRQGGKLDTIYF. The DNA of the CDR3 is TGTGCCTCATCACGACAGGGAGGAAAATTGGACACCATATATTTT.

In its sample, this clone was seen a few times. The J gene is TRBJ2-5, the V gene TRBV7-6, with 12 positions matching TRBD2. Germline CDR1 and CDR2: SGHVS and FNYEAQ. With 5 bases clipped from V and 5 bases from J, the junction kept 9 bases outside the gene matches. The CDR3 loop spans 16 amino acids. CDR3 residues: CASSQKLAGGLETQYF. The CDR3 bases are TGTGCCAGCAGCCAAAAACTAGCGGGAGGTTTGGAGACCCAGTACTTC.

V gene TRBV5-1 combines with J gene TRBJ2-3, with D unresolved. Trimming shortened V by 5 bases and J by 0 bases, and 7 bases separated the two germline ends. The CDR3 has 13 amino acids. The germline V gene encodes CDR1 SGHRS and CDR2 YFSETQ. The CDR3 bases are TGCGCCAGCAGTAAGCCTAGCACAGATACGCAGTATTTT. Translating gives CASSKPSTDTQYF.

The chain carries TRBV6-1 and TRBJ2-7, with D hard to call. V was shortened by 1 base and J by 3 bases, with 7 bases between the two germline ends. Germline V gives CDR1 MNHNS, CDR2 SASEGT. CDR3 length equals 13 residues. CDR3 loop: CASSEGAFYEQYF. The CDR3 coding sequence is TGTGCCAGCAGTGAAGGAGCCTTCTACGAGCAGTACTTC.

The gene calls are TRBV7-2 and TRBJ2-1; D unclear. The CDR3 consists of 17 residues. Germline V gene data show CDR1 as SGHTA and CDR2 as FQGNSA. V gave up 2 bases and J gave up 1 base, with 15 bases separating them. CDR3 amino acids: CASSLYFAGPSYNEQFF. The CDR3 nucleotides are TGTGCCAGCAGCTTATATTTCGCAGGCCCATCCTACAATGAGCAGTTCTTC.

The chain combines TRBV11-2 with TRBJ2-3; a weak D match, TRBD2 (6 bases). The V gene lost 5 bases and the J gene lost 6 bases, with 18 bases spanning the gap. Germline V CDR1 and CDR2: SGHAT, FQNNGV. CDR3 length: 15 amino acids. CDR3 nucleotide sequence: TGTGCCAGCAGCGCTAGGACTAACCCAGGGGATACGCAGTATTTT. It specifies CASSARTNPGDTQYF. The complete variable domain, with remaining parts taken from reference TRBV11-2 and TRBJ2-3, reads EAGVAQSPRYKIIEKRQSVAFWCNPISGHATLYWYQQILGQGPKLLIQFQNNGVVDDSQLPKDRFSAERLKGVDSTLKIQPAKLEDSAVYLCASSARTNPGDTQYFGPGTRLTVL.

The table lists this clone with a few counts. This chain uses TRBV2 with TRBJ2-7; TRBD2 aligns across 11 bases. The CDR3 has 14 residues. The V and J ends lost 5 bases and 5 bases, in that order; junction bases with no gene match: 5. Germline lookup yields CDR1 SNHLY and CDR2 FYNNEI. CDR3 DNA sequence: TGTGCCAGCAGTCTGACTAGCGGGAACGACGAGCAGTACTTC. The encoded protein is CASSLTSGNDEQYF.

This sequence joins TRBV10-3 and TRBJ2-7, with 7 nucleotides matching TRBD2. V lost 7 bases to trimming and J lost 7 bases; unmatched junction nucleotides: 13. The V gene's germline CDR1 is ENHRY and CDR2 SYGVKD. This CDR3 spans 14 amino acids. CDR3 residues: CAITPGGGPEEQYF. CDR3 nucleotides: TGTGCCATCACACCCGGGGGAGGGCCGGAGGAGCAGTACTTC.

The rearrangement uses TRBV7-3 and TRBJ2-1; 8 bases are a match to TRBD1. The CDR3 extends over 16 amino acids. Germline CDR1 is SGHTA and CDR2 is FQGTGA. The junction had 13 bases not matched to a gene; V was cut back by 5 bases and J by 7 bases. The CDR3 DNA sequence: TGTGCCAGCAGCGAATGGGGCGGACAGGGCCGGAATGAGCAGTTCTTC. Amino acid sequence: CASSEWGGQGRNEQFF.

The V and J genes are TRBV27 and TRBJ1-5; 7 bases align to TRBD1. CDR1 is MNHEY and CDR2 is SMNVEV in the germline V gene (reference sequence). Losses at the gene ends were 8 bases for V and 6 bases for J; bases not matched to a gene: 7. The CDR3 totals 13 residues. The CDR3 loop is CASADRVAQPQHF. In DNA form, the CDR3 reads TGTGCCAGCGCCGACAGGGTGGCTCAGCCCCAGCATTTT.

V is TRBV7-9 and J is TRBJ2-3, with 11 bases identical to TRBD2. The germline gives CDR1 SEHNR, CDR2 FQNEAQ (reference sequence). The junction had 4 bases not matched to a gene; V was cut back by 5 bases and J by 0 bases. The CDR3 is 16 residues long. CDR3 protein: CASSTTSGASTDTQYF. Written as DNA, the CDR3 is TGTGCCAGCAGCACGACTAGCGGGGCTAGCACAGATACGCAGTATTTT.

The CDR3 is CASSARAPGLAGGGDNEQFF. CDR3 sequence (DNA): TGTGCCAGCAGCGCCAGGGCCCCGGGACTAGCGGGAGGGGGGGACAATGAGCAGTTCTTC. This chain links TRBV9 with TRBJ2-1; 16 bases are a match to TRBD2. V was clipped by 3 bases and J by 5 bases; unmatched bases: 14. The CDR3 covers 20 residues. Germline V gene sequence: CDR1 SGDLS, CDR2 YYNGEE.

J is TRBJ1-5 and V is TRBV2; D perhaps matches TRBD1 (5 bases). CDR1 is SNHLY, CDR2 FYNNEI, per germline. The CDR3 covers 15 residues. V gave up 3 bases and J gave up 1 base, with 10 bases separating them. This CDR3 is CASSESRASNQPQHF. In nucleotides, the CDR3 is TGTGCCAGCAGTGAGTCCAGGGCCAGCAATCAGCCCCAGCATTTT.

CDR3 sequence reads: CASSSQQGAWASYEQYF. The DNA for the CDR3 is TGTGCCAGCAGTTCACAACAGGGGGCCTGGGCCTCCTACGAGCAGTACTTC. The chain is built from TRBV28 and TRBJ2-7, with 9 bases matching TRBD1. The germline V gene has CDR1 MDHEN and CDR2 SYDVKM. There are 17 residues in the CDR3. Germline trimming cut 4 bases from V and 0 bases from J; bases unmatched to any gene: 10. The whole variable domain, filled in from reference TRBV28 and TRBJ2-7, reads DVKVTQSSRYLVKRTGEKVFLECVQDMDHENMFWYRQDPGLGLRLIYFSYDVKMKEKGDIPEGYSVSREKKERFSLILESASTNQTSMYLCASSSQQGAWASYEQYFGPGTRLTVT.

The table lists this clone with a count of one. The chain couples TRBV19 to TRBJ1-5; 7 nucleotides align to TRBD1. CDR3 length equals 14 residues. CDR1 is LNHDA and CDR2 is SQIVND in the germline V gene (reference sequence). The V segment lost 5 bases and the J segment 2 bases; nucleotides outside the gene matches: 3. CDR3 loop: CASSFDRGNQPQHF. The CDR3 DNA is TGTGCCAGTAGTTTTGACAGGGGCAATCAGCCCCAGCATTTT. The full variable domain, rest sourced from reference TRBV19 and TRBJ1-5, is DGGITQSPKYLFRKEGQNVTLSCEQNLNHDAMYWYRQDPGQGLRLIYYSQIVNDFQKGDIAEGYSVSREKKESFPLTVTSAQKNPTAFYLCASSFDRGNQPQHFGDGTRLSIL.